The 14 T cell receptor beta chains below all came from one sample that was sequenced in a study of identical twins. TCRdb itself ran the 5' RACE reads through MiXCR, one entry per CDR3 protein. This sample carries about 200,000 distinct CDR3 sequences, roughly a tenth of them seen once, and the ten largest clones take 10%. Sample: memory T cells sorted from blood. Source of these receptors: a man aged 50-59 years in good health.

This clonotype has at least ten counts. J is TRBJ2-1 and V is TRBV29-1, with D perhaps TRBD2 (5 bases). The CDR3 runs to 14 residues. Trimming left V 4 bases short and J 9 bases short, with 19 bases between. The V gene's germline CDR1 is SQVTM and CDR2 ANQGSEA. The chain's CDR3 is CSVGSQRPGTEQFF. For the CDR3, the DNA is TGCAGCGTTGGATCCCAGCGCCCGGGAACTGAGCAGTTCTTC.

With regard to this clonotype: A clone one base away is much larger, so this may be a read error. The CDR3 DNA reads as TGTGCCAGCAGTTGGCACAGGGGTGCCGGGGAGCTGTTTTTT. Residues: CASSWHRGAGELFF. V gene TRBV27 combines with J gene TRBJ2-2, with 7 positions matching TRBD1. V was clipped by 4 bases and J by 6 bases; unmatched bases: 5. The V gene's germline CDR1 is MNHEY and CDR2 SMNVEV (reference sequence). This CDR3 contains 14 residues.

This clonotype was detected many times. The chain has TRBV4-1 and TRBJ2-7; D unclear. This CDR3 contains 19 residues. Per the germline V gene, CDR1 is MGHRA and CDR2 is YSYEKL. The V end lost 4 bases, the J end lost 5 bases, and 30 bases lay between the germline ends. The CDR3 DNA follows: TGCGCCAGCAGCCTATCACTGGGTACAATAACCATTGGGTCCAACGAGCAGTACTTC. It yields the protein CASSLSLGTITIGSNEQYF.

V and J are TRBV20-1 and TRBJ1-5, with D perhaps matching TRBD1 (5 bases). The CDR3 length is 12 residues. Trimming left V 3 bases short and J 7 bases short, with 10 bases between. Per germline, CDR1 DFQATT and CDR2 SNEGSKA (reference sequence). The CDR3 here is CSARPRGQPQHF. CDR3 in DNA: TGCAGTGCTAGGCCCCGGGGGCAGCCCCAGCATTTT.

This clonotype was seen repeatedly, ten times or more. The chain's CDR3 is CSATNPGHSYEQYF. CDR3 DNA: TGCAGTGCAACCAATCCGGGACATTCCTACGAGCAGTACTTC. The chain employs TRBV20-1 and TRBJ2-7; D is possibly TRBD1 (6 bases). Germline V gene data show CDR1 as DFQATT and CDR2 as SNEGSKA (reference sequence). V lost 6 bases, J lost 1 base, and 16 bases lay in between. The CDR3 runs to 14 residues.

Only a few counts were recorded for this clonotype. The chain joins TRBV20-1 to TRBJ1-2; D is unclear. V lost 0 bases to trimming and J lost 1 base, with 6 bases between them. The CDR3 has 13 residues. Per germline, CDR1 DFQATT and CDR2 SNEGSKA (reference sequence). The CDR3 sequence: CSARELSNYGYTF. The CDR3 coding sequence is TGCAGTGCTAGAGAGCTGAGTAACTATGGCTACACCTTC.

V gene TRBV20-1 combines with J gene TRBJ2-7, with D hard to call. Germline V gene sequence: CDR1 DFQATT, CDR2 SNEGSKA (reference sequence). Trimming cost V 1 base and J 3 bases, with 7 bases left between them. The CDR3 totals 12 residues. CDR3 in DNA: TGCAGTGCTAGAGCTAGAATCTACGAGCAGTACTTC. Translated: CSARARIYEQYF.

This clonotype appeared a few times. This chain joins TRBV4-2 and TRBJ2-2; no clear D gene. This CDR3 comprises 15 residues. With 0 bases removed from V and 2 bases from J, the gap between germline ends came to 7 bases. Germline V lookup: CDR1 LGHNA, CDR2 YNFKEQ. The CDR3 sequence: CASSQESLNTGELFF. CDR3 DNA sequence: TGTGCCAGCAGCCAAGAGTCTCTAAACACCGGGGAGCTGTTTTTT.

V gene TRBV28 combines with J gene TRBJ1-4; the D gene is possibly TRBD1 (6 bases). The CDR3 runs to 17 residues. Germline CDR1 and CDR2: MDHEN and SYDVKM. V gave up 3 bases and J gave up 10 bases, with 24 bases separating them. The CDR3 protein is CASSLLHTGTISGKLFF. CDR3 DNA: TGTGCCAGCAGTTTGCTTCACACAGGGACGATTTCGGGAAAACTGTTTTTT.

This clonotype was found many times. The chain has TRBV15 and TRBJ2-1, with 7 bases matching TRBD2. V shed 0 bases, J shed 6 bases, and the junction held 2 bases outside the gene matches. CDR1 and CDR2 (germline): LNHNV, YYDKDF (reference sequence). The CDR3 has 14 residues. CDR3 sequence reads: CATSRDWGGNEQFF. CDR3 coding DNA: TGTGCCACCAGCAGAGATTGGGGGGGCAATGAGCAGTTCTTC.

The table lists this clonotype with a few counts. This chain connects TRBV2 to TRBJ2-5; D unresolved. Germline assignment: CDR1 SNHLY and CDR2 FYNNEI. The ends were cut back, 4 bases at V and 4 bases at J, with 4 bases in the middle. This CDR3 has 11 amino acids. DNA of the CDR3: TGTGCCAGCAGTGTGTTAGAGACCCAGTACTTC. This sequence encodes CASSVLETQYF.

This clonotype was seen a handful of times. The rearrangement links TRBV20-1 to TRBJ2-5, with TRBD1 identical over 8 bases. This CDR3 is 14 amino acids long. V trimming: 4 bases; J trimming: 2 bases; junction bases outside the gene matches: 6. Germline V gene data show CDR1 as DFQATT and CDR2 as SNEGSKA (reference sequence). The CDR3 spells CSATRRGLQETQYF. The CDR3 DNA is TGCAGTGCTACCCGCAGGGGGCTGCAAGAGACCCAGTACTTC.

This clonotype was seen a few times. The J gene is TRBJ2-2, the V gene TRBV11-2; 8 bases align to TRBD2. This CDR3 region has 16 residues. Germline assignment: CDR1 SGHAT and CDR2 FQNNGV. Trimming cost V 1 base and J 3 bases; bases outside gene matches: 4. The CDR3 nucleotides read TGTGCCAGCAGCTTAGGGGGCGGGAGGCACACCGGGGAGCTGTTTTTT. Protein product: CASSLGGGRHTGELFF.

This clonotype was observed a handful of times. The CDR3 nucleotides read TGTGCCAGCAGCTCGCGATCCCAAGAGACCCAGTACTTC. This encodes CASSSRSQETQYF. The chain employs TRBV7-2 and TRBJ2-5; no definite D call. This CDR3 is built from 13 residues. Germline V lookup: CDR1 SGHTA, CDR2 FQGNSA. Trimming stripped 4 bases from V and 1 base from J, with 7 bases between.